What follows describes a single T cell receptor (beta chain). The clone's antigen remains unknown. Per-base qualities were not stored, and no clone one base away is much larger. Additional DNA sequences in this sample encode the identical CDR3. Between the V and J ends, shortened by 2 bases and 2 bases respectively, the junction contains 6 bases. The CDR3 numbers 13 residues from cysteine through phenylalanine. The entry retains the CDR3 DNA only, 39 bases that are in frame from base 1. CDR1 and CDR2 were assigned from the germline V gene as KGHSH and LQKENI. Each donor gave one peripheral blood draw, averaging approximately 0.12 L, which was collected into heparinised tubes. Using a panel that included CD45RO, CCR7, CD25, CD127, CD95 and CD27, naive, central memory, regulatory and stem cell-like memory CD4+ T cells were sorted on a BD FACSAria II. Purity was above 95% for every sorted population. Right away, PBMCs were isolated by Lymphoprep density gradient centrifugation and were stained directly, with no culture step. So that batch effects would be minimized, each experiment stained and sorted samples in pairs, pairing one healthy donor with one patient.

The data were obtained in a study of beta chain features in type 1 diabetes (dated by TCRdb to 2016 to 2018). In the study overall: Mean age, gender distribution, total cell number and subset yield did not differ between patients and healthy donors. A total of around 110,000,000 sorted cells were examined across all samples, and RNA yield correlated strongly with the number of cells per subset. The study compared TCRB repertoires of sorted circulating CD4+ T cell subsets between recently diagnosed type 1 diabetes patients and matched healthy donors. Regulatory and stem cell-like memory subsets were isolated from only 8 patients and roughly eight healthy donors, whereas naive and central memory subsets came from all 30 or so donors. What the work shows at the level of the full study, not this receptor alone: At VDJ recombination sites, type 1 diabetes patients had fewer insertions and more deleted nucleotides, which implies abnormalities in thymic rearrangement. A moderate but significant shortening of TCRB CDR3 length was observed in type 1 diabetes patients in all four CD4+ subsets. PCR might favor shorter templates, but patient and control samples were amplified and corrected together, so any skew would affect both groups equally. Because cDNA was sequenced instead of genomic DNA, activated cells with high expression could be over-represented, although the groups did not differ in activation or CD3 levels. The naive, central memory and regulatory TCRB repertoires appeared to resemble one another more closely among patients than among healthy donors. Only small numbers of individuals were included in the HLA sub-analyses, which left unresolved whether HLA type had any influence on TCRB rearrangement.

All of the isolated RNA was reverse transcribed with the High Capacity cDNA Reverse Transcription Kit, so expressed TCRB transcripts were sequenced. Deep immunoSEQ sequencing was performed on naive, central memory and regulatory T cell samples, with an average of around 3.4 million total reads per sample. Sorted cells were lysed in RLT buffer, and RNA was extracted using DNase-treated RNeasy Micro or Mini kits according to cell number. Each cell subset was processed on its own to prevent cross-contamination, while patient and healthy donor samples were processed together. The immunoSEQ multiplex PCR was used to amplify TCRB sequences from cDNA, generating 87-bp fragments that spanned the CDR3 region. Sequencing of the amplicons was performed on the Illumina HiSeq platform. Turning to the authors' computational methods: Synthetic template baselines were used to correct PCR bias computationally, reads within Hamming distance 2 were collapsed together, and singletons that could not be merged were discarded. Reads were aligned against IMGT so that V, D and J genes, CDR3 length and insertions or deletions at six rearrangement sites could be assigned. Within each subset, clonotype counts were normalized to sorted cell number, and only after that were true diversity and Gini coefficients computed with the tcR R package. The overlap coefficient, calculated on TCRB nucleotide sequences, was used to measure repertoire sharing. Out-of-frame TCRB sequences from naive cells were analyzed as a proxy for the pre-selection repertoire. This immuneACCESS table, as held by TCRdb, lists in-frame sequences with V and J called but not all clones. Of the missing ones, under half trace to an unresolved V gene in checked studies; the others have no known cause. Clone size and the V and J calls come from that table; the DNA yielded D and trimming. The sample includes 970,000 or so clones, with roughly a sixth observed a single time. The top ten constitute about 0.025% of the sample.

This TCR derives from a woman younger than 30 in good health. The sequencing input was naive CD4+ T cells from blood. What the cell subset or site label conveys for this sample: true naive CD4+ T cells. The V and J segments used are TRBV18 and TRBJ2-5; a confident D gene designation cannot be given. The nucleotide sequence reads as follows: TGTGCCAGCTCACCAGACTCTCAAGAGACCCAGTACTTC. Its coded protein is CASSPDSQETQYF.